These T cell receptor beta chains were read from a single sample in a study of shared clonotypes between healthy human individuals. TCRdb's table, derived via immunoSEQ multiplex PCR, lists solely in-frame clones and lacks some. The data contain some 2,000,000 clones, 90% to 97% of them seen just once; the ten biggest clones take up 0.1% to 0.15%. The sample was naive CD4+ T cells sorted from blood. These receptors originate from a man between 18 and 29 years old in good health. CDR3s include the opening cysteine and the closing phenylalanine or tryptophan. The D gene is left open where the match is weak. Size values are once, few and many counts, or a class for expanded clones, and some rows have none.

>.|.|TRBV5-4|TRBJ2-5
CASSLGGYQETQYF
TGTGCCAGCAGCTTGGGAGGGTACCAAGAGACCCAGTACTTC
>TRBD1|.|TRBV7-2|TRBJ1-1
CASSLRQGLRTEAFF
TGTGCCAGCAGCTTAAGACAGGGCCTGAGGACTGAAGCTTTCTTT
>.|.|TRBV27|TRBJ1-2
CASSLWGGGHGYTF
TGTGCCAGCAGTTTGTGGGGAGGCGGACATGGCTACACCTTC
>TRBD2|.|TRBV10-2|TRBJ2-1
CASSVSWTSGYNEQFF
TGCGCCAGCAGTGTATCTTGGACTAGCGGCTACAATGAGCAGTTCTTC
>.|.|TRBV7-2|TRBJ1-1
CASSLALAGITEAFF
TGTGCCAGCAGCTTAGCGTTGGCAGGGATCACTGAAGCTTTCTTT
>.|.|TRBV19|TRBJ1-5
CASNPLVNSNQPQHF
TGTGCCAGTAACCCCCTCGTCAATAGCAATCAGCCCCAGCATTTT
>TRBD1|.|TRBV28|TRBJ1-2
CASSLPQGAYGYTF
TGTGCCAGCAGTTTACCGCAGGGGGCTTATGGCTACACCTTC
>.|.|TRBV11-2|TRBJ2-7
CASSSLGAGGGYEQYF
TGTGCCAGCAGCTCCCTGGGGGCAGGGGGAGGCTACGAGCAGTACTTC
>.|.|TRBV4-3|TRBJ1-1
CASSQEGDTEAFF
TGCGCCAGCAGCCAAGAAGGAGACACTGAAGCTTTCTTT
>.|.|TRBV6-5|TRBJ1-2
CASSYWQGDGYTF
TGTGCCAGCAGTTACTGGCAAGGGGATGGCTACACCTTC
>TRBD1|.|TRBV4-1|TRBJ2-7
CASSPPGQGYEQYF
TGCGCCAGCAGCCCCCCGGGACAGGGCTACGAGCAGTACTTC
>.|.|TRBV10-2|TRBJ2-1
CASSRTFYNEQFF
TGCGCCAGCAGCAGGACTTTTTACAATGAGCAGTTCTTC
>TRBD1|.|TRBV30|TRBJ2-7
CAWSRQGLYEQYF
TGTGCCTGGAGTAGACAGGGGCTGTACGAGCAGTACTTC
>TRBD2|.|TRBV25-1|TRBJ2-1
CASSASGGKYYNEQFF
TGTGCCAGCAGTGCCAGCGGGGGCAAATATTACAATGAGCAGTTCTTC
>TRBD1|.|TRBV15|TRBJ2-2
CATSGGTGETGELFF
TGTGCCACCAGCGGCGGGACAGGGGAAACCGGGGAGCTGTTTTTT
>.|.|TRBV28|TRBJ2-6
CASRGAGTGANVLTF
TGTGCCAGCAGGGGGGCAGGGACCGGGGCCAACGTCCTGACTTTC
>.|once|TRBV27|TRBJ2-7
CASGIGVAYEQYF
TGTGCCAGCGGGATCGGGGTCGCCTACGAGCAGTACTTC
>.|.|TRBV7-8|TRBJ2-7
CASSPNYEQYF
TGTGCCAGCAGCCCGAACTACGAGCAGTACTTC
>TRBD1|.|TRBV30|TRBJ2-2
CAWSTGQAGTGELFF
TGTGCCTGGAGTACGGGACAGGCGGGAACCGGGGAGCTGTTTTTT
>.|.|TRBV28|TRBJ1-3
CASTPGLGNTIYF
TGTGCCAGCACCCCGGGCCTTGGAAACACCATATATTTT
>TRBD1|.|TRBV10-3|TRBJ2-2
CAINGQGNTGELFF
TGTGCCATCAACGGACAGGGTAATACCGGGGAGCTGTTTTTT
>.|.|TRBV7-2|TRBJ2-2
CASSSRQVPGELFF
TGTGCCAGCAGCTCCAGACAAGTTCCCGGGGAGCTGTTTTTT
>.|.|TRBV28|TRBJ1-6
CASSWGRNNSPLHF
TGTGCCAGCAGTTGGGGCAGGAATAATTCACCCCTCCACTTT
>.|.|TRBV6-5|TRBJ1-2
CASRSGPGGNYGYTF
TGTGCCAGCAGGTCGGGGCCGGGGGGGAACTATGGCTACACCTTC
>.|.|TRBV6-5|TRBJ1-3
CASSYQGTAGNTIYF
TGTGCCAGCAGTTACCAGGGCACGGCTGGAAACACCATATATTTT
>TRBD1|.|TRBV10-3|TRBJ1-1
CAISETGVGTEAFF
TGTGCCATCAGTGAGACAGGGGTGGGCACTGAAGCTTTCTTT
>.|once|TRBV5-7|TRBJ1-5
CASSSTRGGRFWHF
TGTGCCAGCAGCTCCACCAGGGGAGGAAGATTCTGGCATTTT
>.|.|TRBV7-9|TRBJ2-2
CASNLLKGGIRGELFF
TGTGCCAGCAACCTCTTGAAAGGGGGAATTCGTGGGGAGCTGTTTTTT
>.|.|TRBV7-6|TRBJ1-6
CASSFQNSPLHF
TGTGCCAGCAGCTTCCAGAATTCACCCCTCCACTTT
>TRBD2|.|TRBV4-1|TRBJ2-3
CASSQDPSGSSDTQYF
TGCGCCAGCAGCCAAGATCCTAGCGGGAGTTCAGATACGCAGTATTTT
>.|.|TRBV11-2|TRBJ1-2
CASSLRQGLGGYTF
TGTGCCAGCAGCTTACGCCAGGGCCTCGGTGGCTACACCTTC